This is a list of T cell receptor beta chains from one sample in a study of blood T cell repertoires in COVID-19. Clones were read by immunoSEQ multiplex PCR, and TCRdb kept only the in-frame ones, dropping some. This table holds a few hundred thousand clones, 75% to 95% found once. The source material was peripheral blood. These receptors all come from a person between 18 and 35 years old with COVID-19, enrolled during active disease. The CDR3 runs from the conserved cysteine through the conserved F or W. The D gene is left open where the match is weak. Only part of the rows carry a size: once, few, many, or a class if the clone is expanded.

clone size | J gene | V gene | D gene | CDR3 DNA | CDR3 protein
NA | TRBJ1-5 | TRBV6-5 | TRBD1 | TGTGCCAGCAGTAAGACAGGGGTTCGGCAGCCCCAGCATTTT | CASSKTGVRQPQHF
NA | TRBJ2-7 | TRBV6-5 | TRBD1 | TGTGCCAGCAGTAGGGGACAGGGGGCTGGGGAGCAGTACTTC | CASSRGQGAGEQYF
NA | TRBJ2-2 | TRBV28 | NA | TGTGCCAGCAGTTTAAGTACTGACATTCGCACCGGGGAGCTGTTTTTT | CASSLSTDIRTGELFF
NA | TRBJ2-1 | TRBV9 | NA | TGTGCCAGCAGCGTAGGAGGCGGCGTCAGCTCCTACAATGAGCAGTTCTTC | CASSVGGGVSSYNEQFF
few | TRBJ2-7 | TRBV27 | NA | TGTGCCAGCAGTTTCGGGGGGCCCCGTTACGAGCAGTACTTC | CASSFGGPRYEQYF
NA | TRBJ1-5 | TRBV6-1 | NA | TGTGCCAGCAGTGAAGCTGGAGGGCTGGGAAGCAATCAGCCCCAGCATTTT | CASSEAGGLGSNQPQHF
NA | TRBJ2-3 | TRBV3-1/TRBV3-2 | NA | TGTGCCAGCAGCCAAGATCCAACGGTCGCCCACGGTACGCAGTATTTT | CASSQDPTVAHGTQYF
NA | TRBJ1-4 | TRBV2 | NA | TGTGCCAGCAGTAAGGAGGTAGCAACTAATGAAAAACTGTTTTTT | CASSKEVATNEKLFF
NA | TRBJ2-5 | TRBV30 | NA | TGTGCCTGGAGTGTCGGACGGAGGGAGACCCAGTACTTC | CAWSVGRRETQYF
once | TRBJ2-7 | TRBV9 | TRBD1 | TGTGCCAGCAGCCCTCACAGGGGGCTCTACGAGCAGTACTTC | CASSPHRGLYEQYF
NA | TRBJ2-7 | TRBV6-1 | TRBD2 | TGTGCCAGCAGTGTAACCTTCCTGACTAGCGGGAGAGGAAGCTACGAGCAGTACTTC | CASSVTFLTSGRGSYEQYF
few | TRBJ2-7 | TRBV19 | NA | TGTGCCAGTAGTATTGTCAGGTCGAGGGTCTACGAGCAGTACTTC | CASSIVRSRVYEQYF
NA | TRBJ2-5 | TRBV5-1 | TRBD2 | TGCGCCAGCAGCTTGGTCCCCCGGCTAGCGGGAGGGGGAAAAGAGACCCAGTACTTC | CASSLVPRLAGGGKETQYF
NA | TRBJ2-7 | TRBV4-1 | NA | TGCGCCAGCAGCCAAGCCAGGGGAGTCGACGAGCAGTACTTC | CASSQARGVDEQYF
NA | TRBJ2-7 | TRBV5-1 | NA | TGCGCCAGCAGCTTCACTCGGGACACCAGATACGAGCAGTACTTC | CASSFTRDTRYEQYF
NA | TRBJ2-2 | TRBV24-1 | NA | TGTGCCACCAGTGATTACCGGAGGCTAGGCGGGGAGCTGTTTTTT | CATSDYRRLGGELFF
NA | TRBJ2-3 | TRBV9 | TRBD1 | TGTGCCAGCAGCGTAACAGGGGCCGCAGATACGCAGTATTTT | CASSVTGAADTQYF
NA | TRBJ2-7 | TRBV4-1 | NA | TGCGCCAGCAGCCAAGGGATGGACCCGGGGGTAAAAAGAGACGAGCAGTACTTC | CASSQGMDPGVKRDEQYF
NA | TRBJ2-5 | TRBV27 | TRBD2 | TGTGCCAGCAGTTTAGGGCTAGCGGGAGCCCGGGAGACCCAGTACTTC | CASSLGLAGARETQYF
NA | TRBJ2-7 | TRBV6-6 | NA | TGTGCCAGCAGTCCTCGACAGCTAGCCTACGAGCAGTACTTC | CASSPRQLAYEQYF
NA | TRBJ2-3 | TRBV2 | TRBD2 | TGTGCCAGCAGTGACGCACTAGCGGGATCAGATACGCAGTATTTT | CASSDALAGSDTQYF
NA | TRBJ2-1 | TRBV18 | NA | TGTGCCAGCTCACCCTCAGAATGGAATGAGCAGTTCTTC | CASSPSEWNEQFF
NA | TRBJ2-1 | TRBV14 | TRBD2 | TGTGCCAGCAGCCGACTAGCGGGAGGGTCCTCGGAGCAGTTCTTC | CASSRLAGGSSEQFF
NA | TRBJ1-6 | TRBV4-2 | NA | TGTGCCAGCAGCCAAGATTCGGGACACTTCTTCATCCACTTT | CASSQDSGHFFIHF
NA | TRBJ2-1 | TRBV14 | TRBD2 | TGTGCCAGCAGCCGGAGATTAGCGGGAGGGCCGTCGCGGGATGCTGAGCAGTTCTTC | CASSRRLAGGPSRDAEQFF
NA | TRBJ1-2 | TRBV4-1 | NA | TGCGCCAGCAGCCAGAAGGGAGCCTATGGCTACACCTTC | CASSQKGAYGYTF
NA | TRBJ1-2 | TRBV29-1 | TRBD1 | TGCAGCGCGACAGGGGGCGCTACCTATGGCTACACCTTC | CSATGGATYGYTF
NA | TRBJ2-5 | TRBV29-1 | TRBD2 | TGCAGCGTTGAGGCGGGAGAGGGGCAAGAGACCCAGTACTTC | CSVEAGEGQETQYF
NA | TRBJ1-4 | TRBV27 | NA | TGTGCCAGCAGTTTACTGCACGGTGGAGCATATGAAAAACTGTTTTTT | CASSLLHGGAYEKLFF
NA | TRBJ2-5 | TRBV5-1 | NA | TGCGCCAGCAGCGCGGGTCGCGGCCGAGAGACCCAGTACTTC | CASSAGRGRETQYF
NA | TRBJ2-3 | TRBV3-1/TRBV3-2 | TRBD2 | TGTGCCAGCAGCCAAACGACTAGCGGGAGGGCTGCAGATACGCAGTATTTT | CASSQTTSGRAADTQYF
NA | TRBJ2-3 | TRBV20-1 | NA | TGCAGTGCTAGTTCGGGAGATACGCAGTATTTT | CSASSGDTQYF
NA | TRBJ1-6 | TRBV6-6 | TRBD1 | TGTGCCAGCAGTGGGGGACAGGGGGAGACCTCACCCCTCCACTTT | CASSGGQGETSPLHF
NA | TRBJ1-2 | TRBV4-1 | TRBD1 | TGCGCCAGCAGCCATGGACAGGGGAACGATGGCTACACCTTC | CASSHGQGNDGYTF
NA | TRBJ1-1 | TRBV27 | TRBD1 | TGTGCCAGCAGGGAATCCGGGCAGGGGGGTGAAGCTTTCTTT | CASRESGQGGEAFF
NA | TRBJ1-1 | TRBV6-1 | NA | TGTGCCAGCAGTGAAGCGCTAAGGGGAACTGAAGCTTTCTTT | CASSEALRGTEAFF
few | TRBJ1-5 | TRBV7-2 | NA | TGTGCCAGCGGTAGCAATAGCAATCAGCCCCAGCATTTT | CASGSNSNQPQHF
NA | TRBJ2-5 | TRBV6-6 | NA | TGTGCCAGCAGTTACCCCGAGAGGCAAGAGACCCAGTACTTC | CASSYPERQETQYF
NA | TRBJ1-5 | TRBV6-2/TRBV6-3 | TRBD1 | TGTGCCAGCAGTTCCGGGACAGCTGTACGGCCCCAGCATTTT | CASSSGTAVRPQHF
NA | TRBJ2-7 | TRBV7-9 | TRBD2 | TGTGCCAGCAGCTTAGCGCTAGCGGGGAGCTCCTACGAGCAGTACTTC | CASSLALAGSSYEQYF
NA | TRBJ2-2 | TRBV23-1 | TRBD2 | TGCGCCAGCAAGGAAGAGCGGGAGCCTCGGACCGGGGAGCTGTTTTTT | CASKEEREPRTGELFF
few | TRBJ2-7 | TRBV9 | TRBD2 | TGTGCCAGCAGCGCGACTAGCCAGCCAACCGAGCAGTACTTC | CASSATSQPTEQYF
NA | TRBJ1-5 | TRBV5-1 | TRBD1 | TGCGCCAGCAGCTTAACAGGGGGAGATCAGCCCCAGCATTTT | CASSLTGGDQPQHF
once | TRBJ2-2 | TRBV5-1 | TRBD1 | TGCGCCAGCAGCATGACAGGGGTGGGGGCCACCGGGGAGCTGTTTTTT | CASSMTGVGATGELFF
NA | TRBJ2-1 | TRBV19 | TRBD1 | TGTGCCAGTAGTGTTGGGACAGGGAATGAGCAGTTCTTC | CASSVGTGNEQFF
NA | TRBJ1-2 | TRBV24-1 | TRBD1 | TGTGCCACCAGTGACCTCAGGGGGCGCGAAGGCTACACCTTC | CATSDLRGREGYTF
NA | TRBJ1-1 | TRBV23-1 | NA | TGCGCCAGGGGTCAAAACCTAAATGAGGTGAACACTGAAGCTTTCTTT | CARGQNLNEVNTEAFF
once | TRBJ1-2 | TRBV19 | NA | TGTGCCAGTACCAAGGGGGGGAACTATGGCTACACCTTC | CASTKGGNYGYTF
NA | TRBJ2-1 | TRBV5-1 | TRBD1 | TGCGCCAGCAGCCCTAGACAGGGGGGCAATGAGCAGTTCTTC | CASSPRQGGNEQFF